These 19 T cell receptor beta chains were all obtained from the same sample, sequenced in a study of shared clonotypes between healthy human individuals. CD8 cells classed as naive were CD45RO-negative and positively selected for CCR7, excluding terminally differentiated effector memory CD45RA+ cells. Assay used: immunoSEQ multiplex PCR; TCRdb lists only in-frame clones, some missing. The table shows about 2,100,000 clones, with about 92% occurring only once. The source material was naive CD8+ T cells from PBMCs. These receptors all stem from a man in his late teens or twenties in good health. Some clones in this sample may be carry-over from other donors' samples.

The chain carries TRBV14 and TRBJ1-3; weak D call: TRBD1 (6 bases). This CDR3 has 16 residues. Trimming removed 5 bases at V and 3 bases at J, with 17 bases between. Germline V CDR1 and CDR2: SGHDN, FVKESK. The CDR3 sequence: CASSENPDRYGNTIYF. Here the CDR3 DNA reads TGTGCCAGCAGCGAAAACCCGGACAGATATGGAAACACCATATATTTT.

CDR3 in amino acids: CAISRNTSGANVLTF. CDR3 nucleotides: TGTGCCATCAGTCGTAATACGTCTGGGGCCAACGTCCTGACTTTC. V is TRBV10-3 and J is TRBJ2-6; D call uncertain. The ends were cut back, 5 bases at V and 1 base at J, with 9 bases in the middle. Germline-derived CDR1 and CDR2 are ENHRY and SYGVKD. The CDR3 extends over 15 amino acids.

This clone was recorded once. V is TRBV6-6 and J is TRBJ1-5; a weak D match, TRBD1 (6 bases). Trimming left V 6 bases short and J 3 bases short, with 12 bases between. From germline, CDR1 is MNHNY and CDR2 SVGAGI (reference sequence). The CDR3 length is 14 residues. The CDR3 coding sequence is TGTGCCAGCAGCCTACCAGGGGCCAATCAGCCCCAGCATTTT. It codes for CASSLPGANQPQHF.

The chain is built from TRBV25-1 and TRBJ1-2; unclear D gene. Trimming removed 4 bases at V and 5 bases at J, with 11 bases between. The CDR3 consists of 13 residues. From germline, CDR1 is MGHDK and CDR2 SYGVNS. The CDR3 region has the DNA TGTGCCAGCAGTGCCTACAGCACTTATGGCTACACCTTC. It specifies CASSAYSTYGYTF.

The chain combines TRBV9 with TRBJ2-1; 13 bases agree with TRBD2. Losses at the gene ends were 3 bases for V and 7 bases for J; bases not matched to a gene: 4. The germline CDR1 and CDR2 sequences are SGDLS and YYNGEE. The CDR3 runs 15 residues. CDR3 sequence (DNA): TGTGCCAGCAGCGGGACTAGCGGGAGTGCGAATGAGCAGTTCTTC. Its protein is CASSGTSGSANEQFF.

The CDR3 reads CASSLPGEGHNEQFF. As DNA, the CDR3 is TGTGCCAGCAGTCTCCCGGGGGAGGGCCACAATGAGCAGTTCTTC. The rearrangement links TRBV27 to TRBJ2-1; 7 nucleotides line up with TRBD2. The ends lost 5 bases at V and 5 bases at J; junction bases unmatched: 9. The CDR3 is made up of 15 amino acids. Germline CDR1 is MNHEY and CDR2 is SMNVEV (reference sequence).

CDR3 in DNA: TGTGCCAGCAGTCCCGGGGTGGGGGGAAACTACGAGCAGTACTTC. Translating gives CASSPGVGGNYEQYF. V gene TRBV28 combines with J gene TRBJ2-7; the D gene is possibly TRBD2 (6 bases). Between the trimmed V and J ends, which lost 5 bases and 3 bases, there was a span of 17 bases. The CDR3 length is 15 residues. Looked up from germline, CDR1 is MDHEN and CDR2 is SYDVKM.

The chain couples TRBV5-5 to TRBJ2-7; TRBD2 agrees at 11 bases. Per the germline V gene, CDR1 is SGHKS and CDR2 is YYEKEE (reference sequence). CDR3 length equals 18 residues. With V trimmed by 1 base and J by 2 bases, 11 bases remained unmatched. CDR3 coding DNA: TGTGCCAGCAGCTTGCGTGGGATAGCGGGAGGGAATACCTACGAGCAGTACTTC. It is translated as CASSLRGIAGGNTYEQYF.

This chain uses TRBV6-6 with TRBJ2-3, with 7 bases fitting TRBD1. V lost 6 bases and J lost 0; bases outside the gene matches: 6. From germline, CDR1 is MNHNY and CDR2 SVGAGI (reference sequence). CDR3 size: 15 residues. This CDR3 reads CASSTGTASTDTQYF. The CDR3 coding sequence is TGTGCCAGCAGCACCGGGACAGCAAGCACAGATACGCAGTATTTT.

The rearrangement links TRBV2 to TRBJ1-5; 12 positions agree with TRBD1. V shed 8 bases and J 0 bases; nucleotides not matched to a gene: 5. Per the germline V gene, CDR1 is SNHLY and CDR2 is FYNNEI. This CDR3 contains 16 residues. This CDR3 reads CASGDRGPYSNQPQHF. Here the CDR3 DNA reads TGTGCCAGCGGGGACAGGGGGCCCTATAGCAATCAGCCCCAGCATTTT.

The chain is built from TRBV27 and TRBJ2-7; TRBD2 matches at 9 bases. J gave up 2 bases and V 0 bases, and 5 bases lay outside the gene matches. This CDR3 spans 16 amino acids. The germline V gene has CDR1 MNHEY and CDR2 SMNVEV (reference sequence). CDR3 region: CASSLSRASGTYEQYF. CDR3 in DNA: TGTGCCAGCAGTTTATCGAGGGCTAGCGGGACCTACGAGCAGTACTTC.

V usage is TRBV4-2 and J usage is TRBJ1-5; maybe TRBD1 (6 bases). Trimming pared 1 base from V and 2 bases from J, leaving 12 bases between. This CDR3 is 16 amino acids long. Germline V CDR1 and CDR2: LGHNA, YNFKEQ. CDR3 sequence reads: CASSQAQGGGNQPQHF. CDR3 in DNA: TGTGCCAGCAGCCAAGCACAGGGAGGGGGCAATCAGCCCCAGCATTTT.

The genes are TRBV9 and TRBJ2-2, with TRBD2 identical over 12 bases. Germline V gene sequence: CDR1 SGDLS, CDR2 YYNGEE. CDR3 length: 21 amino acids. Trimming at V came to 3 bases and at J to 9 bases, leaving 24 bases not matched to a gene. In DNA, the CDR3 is TGTGCCAGCAGCGGGTCCCCGGCCCGGCTAGCGGGAGGGTACCAACCCTGGGAGCTGTTTTTT. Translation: CASSGSPARLAGGYQPWELFF.

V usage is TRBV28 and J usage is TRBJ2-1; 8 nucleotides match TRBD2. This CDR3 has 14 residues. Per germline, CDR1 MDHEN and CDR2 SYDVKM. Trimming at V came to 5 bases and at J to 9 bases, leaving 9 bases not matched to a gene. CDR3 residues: CASSNGREVPEQFF. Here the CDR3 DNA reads TGTGCCAGCAGTAATGGGCGGGAGGTCCCTGAGCAGTTCTTC.

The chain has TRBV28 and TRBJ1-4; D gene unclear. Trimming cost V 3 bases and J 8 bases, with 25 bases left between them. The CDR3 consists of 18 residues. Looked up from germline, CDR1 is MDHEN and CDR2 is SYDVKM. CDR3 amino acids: CASSFPLRRPTKREKLFF. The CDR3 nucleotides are TGTGCCAGCAGTTTCCCCCTCCGTCGACCGACGAAAAGAGAAAAACTGTTTTTT.

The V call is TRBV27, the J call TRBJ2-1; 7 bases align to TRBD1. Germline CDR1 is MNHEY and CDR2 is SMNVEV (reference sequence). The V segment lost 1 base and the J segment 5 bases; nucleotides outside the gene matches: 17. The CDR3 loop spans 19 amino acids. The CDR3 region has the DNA TGTGCCAGCAGTTTATTCTTCCGGGCATTGCTCACAGGGGACAATGAGCAGTTCTTC. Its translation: CASSLFFRALLTGDNEQFF.

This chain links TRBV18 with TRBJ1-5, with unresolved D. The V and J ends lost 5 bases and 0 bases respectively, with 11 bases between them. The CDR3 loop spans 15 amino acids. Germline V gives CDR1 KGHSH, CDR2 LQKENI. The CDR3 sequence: CASSTGRNSNQPQHF. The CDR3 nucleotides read TGTGCCAGCTCAACCGGACGGAATAGCAATCAGCCCCAGCATTTT.

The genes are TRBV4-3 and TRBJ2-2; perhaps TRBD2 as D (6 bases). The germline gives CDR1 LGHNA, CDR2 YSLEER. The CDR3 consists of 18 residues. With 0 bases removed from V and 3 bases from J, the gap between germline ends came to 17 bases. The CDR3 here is CASSQDWASVDYTGELFF. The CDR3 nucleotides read TGCGCCAGCAGCCAAGATTGGGCTAGCGTGGATTACACCGGGGAGCTGTTTTTT.

DNA for the CDR3: TGTGCCAGCAGCCCAGGACAGGGGGGCCTATATGGCTACACCTTC. This translates into CASSPGQGGLYGYTF. The V call is TRBV7-9, the J call TRBJ1-2; 10 bases map to TRBD1. Germline V lookup: CDR1 SEHNR, CDR2 FQNEAQ (reference sequence). CDR3 size: 15 residues. The junction had 8 bases not matched to a gene; V was cut back by 5 bases and J by 5 bases.